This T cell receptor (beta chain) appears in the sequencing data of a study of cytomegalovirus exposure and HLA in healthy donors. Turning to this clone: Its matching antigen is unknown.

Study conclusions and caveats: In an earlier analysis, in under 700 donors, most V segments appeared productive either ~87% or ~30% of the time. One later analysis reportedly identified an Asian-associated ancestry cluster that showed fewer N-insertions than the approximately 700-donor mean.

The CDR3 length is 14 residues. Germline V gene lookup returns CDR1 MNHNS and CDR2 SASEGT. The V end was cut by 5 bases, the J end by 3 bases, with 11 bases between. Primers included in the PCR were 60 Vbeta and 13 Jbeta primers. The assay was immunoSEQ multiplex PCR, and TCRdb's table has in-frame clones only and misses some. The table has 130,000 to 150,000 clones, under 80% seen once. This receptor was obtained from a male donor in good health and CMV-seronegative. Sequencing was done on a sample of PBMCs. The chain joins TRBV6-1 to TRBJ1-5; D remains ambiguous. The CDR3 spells CASSTAGSNQPQHF. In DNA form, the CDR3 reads TGTGCCAGCAGTACGGCGGGGTCCAATCAGCCCCAGCATTTT.